The 20 T cell receptor beta chains in this list originate from one sample, sequenced in a study of resident and recirculating memory T cells in vitiligo. Some clones are missing from TCRdb's copy, which holds only in-frame ones; the method was immunoSEQ multiplex PCR. The sample gives 60,000 to 80,000 clones, roughly 90% of which show up once; over 4% is in the top ten. Sequenced input: blood. These receptors all come from a male donor with vitiligo.

J is TRBJ1-2 and V is TRBV7-8; 7 bases align to TRBD1. The CDR3 is 16 residues long. Germline CDR1 and CDR2: SGHVS and FQNEAQ. V was clipped by 2 bases and J by 6 bases; unmatched bases: 12. CDR3 bases: TGTGCCAGCAGCTTACCGACAGGGTTGGGATGGAATGGCTACACCTTC. This gives the protein CASSLPTGLGWNGYTF.

The chain recombines TRBV2 with TRBJ1-3; D possibly corresponds to TRBD1 (5 bases). Germline CDR1 reads SNHLY; CDR2 reads FYNNEI. With 2 bases removed from V and 4 bases from J, the gap between germline ends came to 9 bases. There are 14 residues in the CDR3. The CDR3 sequence is CASSEPRAGNTIYF. CDR3 DNA sequence: TGTGCCAGCAGTGAACCCAGGGCCGGAAACACCATATATTTT.

This clone was seen once. The chain joins TRBV5-1 to TRBJ2-5; D might be TRBD2 (7 bases). This CDR3 region has 16 residues. The V end lost 4 bases, the J end lost 2 bases, and 18 bases lay between the germline ends. CDR1 is SGHRS, CDR2 YFSETQ, per germline. DNA for the CDR3: TGCGCCAGCAGCAGGGAGGGGGGGACGAGACAAGAGACCCAGTACTTC. Its translation: CASSREGGTRQETQYF.

This sequence joins TRBV6-6 and TRBJ1-6, with D perhaps matching TRBD1 (5 bases). The CDR3 covers 14 residues. Trimming left V 4 bases short and J 5 bases short, with 9 bases between. Looked up from germline, CDR1 is MNHNY and CDR2 is SVGAGI (reference sequence). The CDR3 nucleotides are TGTGCCAGCAGTTGGGGCAGGGATAATTCACCCCTCCACTTT. Amino acid sequence: CASSWGRDNSPLHF.

This chain connects TRBV7-9 to TRBJ2-3; tentatively, D is TRBD2 (7 bases). CDR3 size: 15 residues. V lost 3 bases to trimming and J lost 4 bases, with 14 bases between them. CDR1 is SEHNR and CDR2 is FQNEAQ in the germline V gene (reference sequence). CDR3 loop: CASSLDGGRADTQYF. DNA for the CDR3: TGTGCCAGCAGCTTGGACGGGGGGCGGGCAGATACGCAGTATTTT.

The V gene is TRBV11-2, the J gene TRBJ2-7, with D hard to call. Trimming removed 1 base at V and 5 bases at J, with 9 bases between. Germline lookup yields CDR1 SGHAT and CDR2 FQNNGV. The CDR3 extends over 13 amino acids. CDR3 DNA: TGTGCCAGCAGCTTAGGAGTGGTGGACGAGCAGTACTTC. Translating gives CASSLGVVDEQYF.

The V and J genes are TRBV28 and TRBJ1-2, with no clear D. Trimming cost V 3 bases and J 12 bases, with 20 bases left between them. Germline-derived CDR1 and CDR2 are MDHEN and SYDVKM. The CDR3 extends over 14 amino acids. The CDR3 DNA follows: TGTGCCAGCAGTTTGGCAACATTTGGACTCCCTAACACCTTC. It is translated as CASSLATFGLPNTF.

The rearrangement uses TRBV7-3 and TRBJ2-1, with TRBD1 identical over 7 bases. The J segment lost 3 bases and the V segment lost 5 bases, leaving 7 bases of the junction unmatched. Germline values: CDR1 SGHTA, CDR2 FQGTGA. This CDR3 has 15 residues. CDR3 protein: CASSPRDSHYNEQFF. DNA of the CDR3: TGTGCCAGCAGCCCCCGGGACAGTCACTACAATGAGCAGTTCTTC.

The chain uses TRBV7-2 and TRBJ2-1; D might be TRBD2 (6 bases). The ends were cut back, 7 bases at V and 10 bases at J, with 11 bases in the middle. CDR1 is SGHTA, CDR2 FQGNSA, per germline. The CDR3 totals 11 residues. The chain's CDR3 is CASIIGREQFF. The CDR3 bases are TGTGCCAGCATTATTGGGAGGGAGCAGTTCTTC.

This clone was detected a few times. The chain is built from TRBV27 and TRBJ1-5, with 8 bases identical to TRBD1. This CDR3 has 15 amino acids. With V trimmed by 4 bases and J by 6 bases, 8 bases remained unmatched. From germline, CDR1 is MNHEY and CDR2 SMNVEV (reference sequence). The CDR3 is CASSSKTGGRQPQHF. CDR3 nucleotide sequence: TGTGCCAGCAGTTCCAAAACAGGGGGGCGTCAGCCCCAGCATTTT.

The chain recombines TRBV5-8 with TRBJ1-5, with D possibly being TRBD1 (5 bases). Germline CDR1 reads SGHTS; CDR2 reads YDEGEE. The CDR3 is made up of 14 amino acids. V lost 3 bases and J lost 7, with 14 bases in between. The CDR3 sequence is CASSSGGGNQPQHF. CDR3 in DNA: TGTGCCAGCAGCTCCGGGGGGGGAAACCAGCCCCAGCATTTT.

The chain is built from TRBV11-2 and TRBJ1-3; D not resolved. Trimming removed 2 bases at V and 4 bases at J, with 15 bases between. Per the germline V gene, CDR1 is SGHAT and CDR2 is FQNNGV. The CDR3 spans 16 residues. This CDR3 is CASSLMWGSGGNTIYF. In nucleotides, the CDR3 is TGTGCCAGCAGCTTAATGTGGGGTTCGGGAGGAAACACCATATATTTT.

This chain links TRBV19 with TRBJ1-1; D is unresolved. CDR1 is LNHDA, CDR2 SQIVND, per germline (reference sequence). CDR3 size: 14 residues. V gave up 3 bases and J gave up 0 bases, with 8 bases separating them. In nucleotides, the CDR3 is TGTGCCAGTAGTATTATTTCCTTGAACACTGAAGCTTTCTTT. As protein: CASSIISLNTEAFF. The full variable domain, its missing parts supplied by reference TRBV19 and TRBJ1-1, is DGGITQSPKYLFRKEGQNVTLSCEQNLNHDAMYWYRQDPGQGLRLIYYSQIVNDFQKGDIAEGYSVSREKKESFPLTVTSAQKNPTAFYLCASSIISLNTEAFFGQGTRLTVV.

This chain connects TRBV7-2 to TRBJ2-3; TRBD1 might be the D (5 bases). Trimming removed 0 bases from V and 2 bases from J, with 12 bases in between. The length of the CDR3 is 16 residues. Germline V gene data show CDR1 as SGHTA and CDR2 as FQGNSA. The CDR3 loop reads CASSLAWQGLTDTQYF. The CDR3 bases are TGTGCCAGCAGCTTAGCTTGGCAGGGCCTCACAGATACGCAGTATTTT.

This rearrangement joins TRBV15 to TRBJ1-5; 10 bases fit TRBD1. The CDR3 has 15 amino acids. Germline V gene lookup returns CDR1 LNHNV and CDR2 YYDKDF (reference sequence). The V gene end was trimmed by 6 bases and the J gene end by 3 bases; junction bases not matched to a gene: 5. CDR3 in amino acids: CATRGQGGYNQPQHF. For the CDR3, the DNA is TGTGCCACCAGAGGACAGGGGGGATACAATCAGCCCCAGCATTTT.

This chain connects TRBV10-3 to TRBJ2-7; 7 bases fit TRBD2. V gave up 8 bases and J gave up 0 bases; unmatched junction bases: 4. The CDR3 consists of 13 residues. The germline CDR1 and CDR2 sequences are ENHRY and SYGVKD. The CDR3 spells CAIRGDDSYEQYF. The CDR3 DNA follows: TGTGCCATCCGGGGGGACGACTCCTACGAGCAGTACTTC.

The chain uses TRBV7-8 and TRBJ2-7, with a tentative D call TRBD1 (7 bases). In germline, CDR1 is SGHVS, CDR2 FQNEAQ. V lost 0 bases, J lost 7 bases, and 16 bases lay in between. This CDR3 has 15 amino acids. CDR3 amino acids: CASSLARRGQEEQYF. For the CDR3, the DNA is TGTGCCAGCAGCTTAGCGAGGAGGGGGCAAGAGGAGCAGTACTTC.

This clone appeared a single time. This chain links TRBV6-1 with TRBJ2-1; D ambiguous. This CDR3 has 14 amino acids. Germline V gene data show CDR1 as MNHNS and CDR2 as SASEGT. Trimming took off 10 bases at V and 5 bases at J, with 18 bases between the two ends. The CDR3 reads CATELTVTNNEQFF. CDR3 in DNA: TGTGCCACAGAGCTTACAGTAACCAACAATGAGCAGTTCTTC.

The chain is built from TRBV9 and TRBJ2-2; 8 bases align to TRBD1. J gave up 8 bases and V 6 bases, and 12 bases lay outside the gene matches. This CDR3 has 15 residues. Germline V gene sequence: CDR1 SGDLS, CDR2 YYNGEE. The CDR3: CASTLGDRPLGELFF. CDR3 coding DNA: TGTGCCAGCACCCTAGGGGACAGGCCCTTAGGGGAGCTGTTTTTT.

The chain joins TRBV4-1 to TRBJ1-1, with a weak D call TRBD1 (6 bases). The CDR3 has 16 amino acids. With 4 bases removed from V and 2 bases from J, the gap between germline ends came to 17 bases. The V gene's germline CDR1 is MGHRA and CDR2 YSYEKL. CDR3 loop: CASSLSSTGANTEAFF. CDR3 DNA sequence: TGCGCCAGCAGCCTCTCCTCGACAGGAGCAAACACTGAAGCTTTCTTT.